These 5 T cell receptor beta chains were all obtained from the same sample, sequenced in a study of CD8 T cells in Susac syndrome. A quantity of about 0.45 to 1 ug RNA underwent reverse transcription using random hexamers. Each CDR3 protein is one row after TCRdb ran MiXCR on the immunoSEQ multiplex PCR reads. The repertoire consists of 250,000 to 300,000 distinct CDR3 sequences, with 75% to 85% occurring once and the leading ten covering roughly 0.21%. Input material: CD8+ T cells from PBMCs. These receptors came from a human donor with multiple sclerosis.

The rearrangement links TRBV2 to TRBJ2-4, with TRBD2 as a possible D gene (5 bases). Trimming left V 3 bases short and J 0 bases short, with 9 bases between. CDR1 and CDR2 (germline): SNHLY, FYNNEI. CDR3 length: 15 amino acids. The DNA for the CDR3 is TGTGCCAGCAGTGACTCCGGGGTAGCCAAAAACATTCAGTACTTC. This translates into CASSDSGVAKNIQYF.

The J gene is TRBJ2-7, the V gene TRBV27; TRBD1 or TRBD2 may be the D gene (5 bases each). The CDR3 has 15 amino acids. CDR1 and CDR2 (germline): MNHEY, SMNVEV (reference sequence). The V end lost 2 bases, the J end lost 2 bases, and 13 bases lay between the germline ends. The chain's CDR3 is CASSLVPGSPYEQYF. The CDR3, as DNA: TGTGCCAGCAGTTTAGTGCCAGGGAGTCCCTACGAGCAGTACTTC.

V and J are TRBV11-2 and TRBJ2-1; D might be TRBD1 (7 bases). The V end lost 5 bases, the J end lost 4 bases, and 15 bases lay between the germline ends. This CDR3 has 15 amino acids. CDR1 is SGHAT and CDR2 is FQNNGV in the germline V gene. This chain's CDR3 is CASSPGGGVYNEQFF. The DNA for the CDR3 is TGTGCCAGCAGCCCCGGAGGGGGCGTGTACAATGAGCAGTTCTTC.

This clonotype has only a few counts. The chain joins TRBV11-2 to TRBJ1-2, with D possibly being TRBD1 (5 bases). From germline, CDR1 is SGHAT and CDR2 FQNNGV. V was cut by 4 bases and J by 4 bases, with 10 bases left in between. The CDR3 has 13 residues. The CDR3: CASSSGPSYGYTF. The CDR3 coding sequence is TGTGCCAGCAGCTCGGGACCCTCCTATGGCTACACCTTC.

This sequence joins TRBV19 and TRBJ2-1; 11 nucleotides line up with TRBD2. The V gene end was trimmed by 5 bases and the J gene end by 7 bases; junction bases not matched to a gene: 16. CDR1 LNHDA and CDR2 SQIVND come from the germline V gene (reference sequence). The CDR3 runs to 18 residues. The CDR3 is CASSLRPLAGGPENEQFF. CDR3 bases: TGTGCCAGTAGTCTTCGCCCGTTAGCGGGAGGGCCGGAGAATGAGCAGTTCTTC. Using reference TRBV19 and TRBJ2-1 for the parts outside the CDR3, the full variable domain is DGGITQSPKYLFRKEGQNVTLSCEQNLNHDAMYWYRQDPGQGLRLIYYSQIVNDFQKGDIAEGYSVSREKKESFPLTVTSAQKNPTAFYLCASSLRPLAGGPENEQFFGPGTRLTVL.